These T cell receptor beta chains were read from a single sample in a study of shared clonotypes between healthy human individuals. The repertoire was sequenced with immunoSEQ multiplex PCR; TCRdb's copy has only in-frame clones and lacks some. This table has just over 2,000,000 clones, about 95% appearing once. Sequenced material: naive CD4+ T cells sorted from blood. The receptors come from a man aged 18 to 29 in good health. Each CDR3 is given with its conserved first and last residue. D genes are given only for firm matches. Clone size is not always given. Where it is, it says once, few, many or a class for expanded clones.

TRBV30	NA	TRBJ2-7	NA	TGTGCCTGGAGTGTACCGCCCCTTTACGAGCAGTACTTC	CAWSVPPLYEQYF
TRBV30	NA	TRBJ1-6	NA	TGTGCCTGGAGGACAGACACTAATTCACCCCTCCACTTT	CAWRTDTNSPLHF
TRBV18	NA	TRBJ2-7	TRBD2	TGTGCCAGCTCACCATGGCTAGCGGGAGAAGCCGAGCAGTACTTC	CASSPWLAGEAEQYF
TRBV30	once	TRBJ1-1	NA	TGTGCCTGGAGTGTAATGGGCGAAGCTTTCTTT	CAWSVMGEAFF
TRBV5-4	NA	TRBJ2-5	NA	TGTGCCAGCAGCTTGGAGGGCAGGAAGCAGGAGACCCAGTACTTC	CASSLEGRKQETQYF
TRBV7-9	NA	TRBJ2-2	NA	TGTGCCAGCAGCTTAGATGGAAACACCGGGGAGCTGTTTTTT	CASSLDGNTGELFF
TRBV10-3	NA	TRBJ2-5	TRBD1	TGTGCCATCAGTGAGGGGGACAGCTGGTACCAAGAGACCCAGTACTTC	CAISEGDSWYQETQYF
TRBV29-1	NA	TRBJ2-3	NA	TGCAGCGTTGATCCCGGGAGCACAGATACGCAGTATTTT	CSVDPGSTDTQYF
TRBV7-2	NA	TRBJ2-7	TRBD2	TGTGCCAGCAGCCGTACTAGCGACCAATCCTACGAGCAGTACTTC	CASSRTSDQSYEQYF
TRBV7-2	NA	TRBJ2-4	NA	TGTGCCAGCAGCTTAACTGTGTGGGCCAAAAACATTCAGTACTTC	CASSLTVWAKNIQYF
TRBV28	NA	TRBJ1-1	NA	TGTGCCAGCAGTTTACCCAAGACATACGGTACTGAAGCTTTCTTT	CASSLPKTYGTEAFF
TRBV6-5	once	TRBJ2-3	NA	TGTGCCAGCAGACAGGGAGGGATCGGCACAGATACGCAGTATTTT	CASRQGGIGTDTQYF
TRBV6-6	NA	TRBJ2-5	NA	TGTGCCAGCAGTTACGGGCCAGGGCCGCAGACCCAGTACTTC	CASSYGPGPQTQYF
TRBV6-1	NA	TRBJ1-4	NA	TGTGCCAGCAGTGACGTCCCGGGACCGGGCGAAAGACTGTTTTTT	CASSDVPGPGERLFF
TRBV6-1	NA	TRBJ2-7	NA	TGTGCCAGCAGTGAAAGGGGGCGGGGCTACGAGCAGTACTTC	CASSERGRGYEQYF
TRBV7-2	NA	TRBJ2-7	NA	TGTGCCAGCACCCCGTCTCGGTTGGAGTACGAGCAGTACTTC	CASTPSRLEYEQYF
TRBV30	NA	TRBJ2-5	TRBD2	TGTGCCTGGAGTACCGGGACTAGCGGGGAAGAGACCCAGTACTTC	CAWSTGTSGEETQYF
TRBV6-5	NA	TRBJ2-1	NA	TGTGCCAGCAGTTTTCGGCGGGATCAAAGGGGAGAGCAGTTCTTC	CASSFRRDQRGEQFF
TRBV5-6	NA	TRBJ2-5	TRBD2	TGTGCCAGCAGCTTAGCAGCGGGAGGTGGAGAGACCCAGTACTTC	CASSLAAGGGETQYF
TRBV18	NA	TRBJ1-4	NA	TGTGCCAGCTCATTCTCAGAAACTGAAAAACTGTTTTTT	CASSFSETEKLFF
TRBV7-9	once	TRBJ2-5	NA	TGTGCCAGCAGCCAACGGCCAGCACAGCCCGGCTTGGAGACCCAGTACTTC	CASSQRPAQPGLETQYF
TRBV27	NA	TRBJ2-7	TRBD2	TGTGCCAGCACAACCGGGACTAGCGGGGATCACGAGCAGTACTTC	CASTTGTSGDHEQYF
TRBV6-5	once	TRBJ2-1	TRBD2	TGTGCCAGCAGGGCGGGACTAGCGGGAGGCAATGAGCAGTTCTTC	CASRAGLAGGNEQFF
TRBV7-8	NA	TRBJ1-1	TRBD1	TGTGCCAGCAGCTTAGCTGGACAGGGGGCCTCTGAAGCTTTCTTT	CASSLAGQGASEAFF
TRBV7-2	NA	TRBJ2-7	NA	TGTGCCAGCAGCTTGGGTGCTAGCTCCTACGAGCAGTACTTC	CASSLGASSYEQYF
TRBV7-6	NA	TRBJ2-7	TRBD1	TGTGCCAGCATCGAAGGGACAGGGGGTTCCTACGAGCAGTACTTC	CASIEGTGGSYEQYF
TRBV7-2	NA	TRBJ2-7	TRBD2	TGTGCCAGCAGCTCGACTAGCGGCTACGAGCAGTACTTC	CASSSTSGYEQYF
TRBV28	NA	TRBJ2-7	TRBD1	TGTGCCAGCAGGTCAACCGGGACAGGGGCCAACGAGCAGTACTTC	CASRSTGTGANEQYF
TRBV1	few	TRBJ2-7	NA	TGCACCAGCAGCCAAGGTCACCTTAGCGGGAGGTTCTACGAGCAGTACTTC	CTSSQGHLSGRFYEQYF
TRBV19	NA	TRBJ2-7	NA	TGTGCCAGTAGTATAGCCGCGGGATTTTACGAGCAGTACTTC	CASSIAAGFYEQYF
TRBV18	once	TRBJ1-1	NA	TGTGCCAGCTCACCTCTCAGGGTTGGAACTGAAGCTTTCTTT	CASSPLRVGTEAFF
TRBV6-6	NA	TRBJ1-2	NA	TGTGCCAGCAGTTACCAGGCAGGGTTGGGCTACACCTTC	CASSYQAGLGYTF
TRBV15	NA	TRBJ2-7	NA	TGTGCCACCAGCAGAGTTCGGACAGACACGCCCTACGAGCAGTACTTC	CATSRVRTDTPYEQYF
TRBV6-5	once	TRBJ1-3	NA	TGTGCCAGCAGACCCACAGGTGCATCTGGAAACACCATATATTTT	CASRPTGASGNTIYF
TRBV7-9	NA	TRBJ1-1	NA	TGTGCCAGCAGCTTAGCGGGGGTAGTGGTGAACACTGAAGCTTTCTTT	CASSLAGVVVNTEAFF
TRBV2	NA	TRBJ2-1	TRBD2	TGTGCCAGCAGTGAAGTTTCCGGGGGGTTTGAGCAGTTCTTC	CASSEVSGGFEQFF
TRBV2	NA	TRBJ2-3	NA	TGTGCCACCAGCCCGGGCCTCACAGATACGCAGTATTTT	CATSPGLTDTQYF
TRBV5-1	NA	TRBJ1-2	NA	TGCGCCAGCAGCGAGGCGGGGACCGCTAACTATGGCTACACCTTC	CASSEAGTANYGYTF
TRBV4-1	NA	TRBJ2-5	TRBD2	TGCGCCAGCAGCCAAGAAGGTGGGAGGGCAGCAGAGACCCAGTACTTC	CASSQEGGRAAETQYF
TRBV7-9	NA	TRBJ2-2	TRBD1	TGTGCCAGCAGACTGGCCGGGACAGGGAGGACCGGGGAGCTGTTTTTT	CASRLAGTGRTGELFF
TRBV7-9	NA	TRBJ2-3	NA	TGTGCCAGCAGCTTCATGCCTGGTACGCAGTATTTT	CASSFMPGTQYF
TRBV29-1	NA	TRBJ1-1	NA	TGCAGCGTTGACCGGAGCAGGGGCACTGAAGCTTTCTTT	CSVDRSRGTEAFF